This T cell receptor (beta chain) was observed in a study of cytomegalovirus exposure and HLA in healthy donors. The table came from immunoSEQ multiplex PCR; TCRdb's copy has only in-frame clones and leaves some out. The sample has approximately 120,000 clones, around 95% seen once. The length of the CDR3 is 15 residues. CDR1 and CDR2 from the germline V gene are MDHEN and SYDVKM. V shed 4 bases, J shed 1 base, and the junction held 2 bases outside the gene matches. Material: PBMCs. The clonotype originates from a man between 18 and 29 years old in good health and CMV-seronegative. The rearrangement uses TRBV28 and TRBJ2-3; 10 bases are shared with TRBD2. The CDR3 DNA is TGTGCCAGCAGTTCTCTAGCGGGGGGCACAGATACGCAGTATTTT. The encoded protein is CASSSLAGGTDTQYF.